Here is one T cell receptor (beta chain) with its context. No cognate antigen has been identified for it. The input lacks base qualities; no much larger clone sits a single base away. Systemically healthy Caucasian individuals from Russia, around 39 in total and aged about 6 to 95 years, were included as donors. Roughly 9 milliliters of peripheral blood were drawn from each donor into EDTA-treated Vacutainer tubes. PBMCs were isolated by Ficoll-Paque density-gradient centrifugation, with at least 6 million obtained per sample. Total RNA, at least 6 micrograms per sample, was extracted from PBMCs with Trizol reagent. For every donor, flow cytometry on a PBMC aliquot measured the percentage of naive CD45RAhigh/CD27high T cells. Deletion took 7 bases off V and 8 bases off J, with a span of 14 bases between the germline ends. The germline V gene supplies CDR1 MNHEY and CDR2 SVGEGT. Measured from the cysteine to the phenylalanine, the CDR3 is 13 residues long. Solely the CDR3 DNA is kept, with 39 bases framed from the first base.

These data are taken from a study of blood T cells in healthy people across ages (dated by TCRdb to between 2015 and 2017). At the level of the whole study: Template switching captured roughly one uniquely barcoded TCR beta cDNA molecule per two T cells in model experiments. Using deep sequencing normalized with unique cDNA molecular identifiers, the study measured how TCR beta repertoire diversity changes with age. Donors were grouped into four age groups: young (average 16 years), middle-aged (about 38), aged (about 59) and long-lived (just over 80). Using the same blood draw, the study looked at two additional independent replicas of 1 million unique cDNA reads for two donors, one aged 18 to 30 and the other aged 80 or older. Study-wide findings and limitations: As age increased, observed TCR beta diversity per million T cells dropped in a roughly linear way, and a significant reduction was already evident by age around 41. The percentage of naive T cells measured by flow cytometry correlated strongly with observed TCR beta diversity. Because profiling used bulk unsorted PBMCs, naive and antigen-experienced compartments could not be compared conclusively. Estimates of total diversity based on one million sequenced T cells were regarded as lower bounds and as underestimates. Because the CMV infection status of the donors was unknown, age-related changes in expanded clonotypes may potentially have been confounded. The long-lived group showed more naive CD4+ T cells, fewer expanded clones and increased TCR diversity than the aged group, suggesting age selection.

Preparation of the library involved 5' RACE. The listed sequencing device is Illumina HiSeq 2500. A second roughly 7 to 11 cycle PCR used a sample-barcoded 5' primer and a J-beta primer mix. A unique molecular identifier was introduced onto each TCR beta cDNA molecule by a template-switch 5' adaptor carrying 12 random nucleotides. At least 2.5 million CDR3-containing paired-end reads were obtained from each sample. First-strand cDNA synthesis was performed from all RNA using the Mint cDNA synthesis kit, with priming by a TRBC-specific oligonucleotide. After uracil-DNA glycosylase treatment, a first 18-cycle PCR used universal primers M1SS and BC2_uni_R on all cDNA. On the authors' methods: For normalization, 1 million high-quality reads were randomly selected from each sample, with every read carrying a distinct molecular identifier. Instead of being binned into consensus sequences, reads that shared molecular identifiers were thrown out. MiTCR, run with a Q25 quality threshold and the strictest error-elimination algorithm, handled CDR3 identification, clonotype clustering and error correction. A nonparametric unseen species model with Euler transformation was used to estimate lower-bound total TCR beta diversity. Starting from the raw public reads, TCRdb applied fastp trimming at Q25, assembled clones with MiXCR and retained in-frame beta chains. One record per CDR3 amino acid sequence lists the most common genes and DNA. TCRdb assigned the V and J calls; the authors' analysis was not used. Here the sample has around 800,000 distinct CDR3 sequences; about 26% occur a single time. The ten largest make up around 3% of the sample.

These data are also associated with another study on T cells of mothers and their children. The second study, in turn, reports: The donors were nine systemically healthy Caucasian individuals, made up of three mothers and their six children. cDNA synthesis consumed the entire amount of extracted RNA, loaded at around 1.5 ug RNA in each 15 ul reaction. In the second PCR, the M1S primer introduced both the sample barcodes and 2-4 random nucleotides. Over 8 million TCR beta CDR3 reads were obtained for each mother, and 2.5 million to 3 million reads were obtained for each child. TCR recombination output is similarly shaped by thymic selection in related and unrelated pairs, with a minor effect exerted by inherited differences. Normalized repertoire overlap in related mother-child pairs was always slightly higher than in unrelated mother-child pairs, but the difference was never significant. Persistent microchimeric T cell clones were not detected, at a sensitivity of about 90 clones per million clonotypes. To look for features that set related mother-child pairs apart from unrelated individuals, the researchers ran deep NGS to compare the TCR beta repertoires of mothers and children. The mean age was roughly 44 +/- 4 years for the mothers and 11 +/- 4 years for the children. After adapter ligation was performed with NEBNext reagents, the libraries were sequenced on an Illumina HiSeq 2000 with 100+100 nt paired-end reads. To avoid cross-contamination, the mother libraries and the child libraries were prepared a month apart and sequenced in separate runs. Between roughly 500,000 and 2,300,000 distinct TCR beta clonotypes were identified per donor. Naive TCR beta clonotypes were estimated from low-frequency clonotypes matched to each donor's FACS-determined naive share, without sorting.

Sequenced input: blood. The TCR originated in a boy between 5 and 17 years old in good health. The rearrangement joined TRBV6-2 or TRBV6-3 to TRBJ1-4; a tentative D call is TRBD1 (5 bases match). The nucleotide sequence is TGTGCCAGCACCAGGGATGTAGGGGAAAAACTGTTTTTT. Translation gives CASTRDVGEKLFF.